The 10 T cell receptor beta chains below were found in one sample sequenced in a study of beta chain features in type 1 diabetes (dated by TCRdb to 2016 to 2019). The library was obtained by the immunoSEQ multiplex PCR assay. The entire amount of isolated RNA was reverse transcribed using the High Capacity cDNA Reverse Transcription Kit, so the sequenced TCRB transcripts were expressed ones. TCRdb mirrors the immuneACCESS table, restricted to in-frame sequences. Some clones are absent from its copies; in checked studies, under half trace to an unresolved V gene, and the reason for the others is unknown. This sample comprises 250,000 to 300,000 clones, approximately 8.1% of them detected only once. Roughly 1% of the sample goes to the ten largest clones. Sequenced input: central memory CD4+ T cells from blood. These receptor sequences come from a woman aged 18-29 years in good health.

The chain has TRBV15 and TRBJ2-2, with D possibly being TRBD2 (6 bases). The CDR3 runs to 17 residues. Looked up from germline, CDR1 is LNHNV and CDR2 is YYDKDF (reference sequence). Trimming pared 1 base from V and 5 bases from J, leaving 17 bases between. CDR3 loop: CATSRGRDWVRTGELFF. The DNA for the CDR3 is TGTGCCACCAGCAGAGGCCGGGACTGGGTCCGAACCGGGGAGCTGTTTTTT.

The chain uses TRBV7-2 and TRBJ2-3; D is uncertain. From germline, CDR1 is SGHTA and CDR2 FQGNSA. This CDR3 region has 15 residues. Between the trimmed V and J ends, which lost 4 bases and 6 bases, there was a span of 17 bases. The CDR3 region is CASSSDTLTSDTQYF. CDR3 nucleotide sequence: TGTGCCAGCAGCTCCGATACATTGACGAGCGATACGCAGTATTTT. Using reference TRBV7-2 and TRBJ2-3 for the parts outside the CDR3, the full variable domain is GAGVSQSPSNKVTEKGKDVELRCDPISGHTALYWYRQSLGQGLEFLIYFQGNSAPDKSGLPSDRFSAERTGGSVSTLTIQRTQQEDSAVYLCASSSDTLTSDTQYFGPGTRLTVL.

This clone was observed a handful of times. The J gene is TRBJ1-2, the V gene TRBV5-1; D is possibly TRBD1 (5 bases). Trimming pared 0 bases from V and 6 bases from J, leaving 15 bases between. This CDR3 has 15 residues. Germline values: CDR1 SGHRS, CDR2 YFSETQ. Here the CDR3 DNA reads TGCGCCAGCAGCTTGGGTACAGGTGGAGGCCATGGCTACACCTTC. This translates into CASSLGTGGGHGYTF.

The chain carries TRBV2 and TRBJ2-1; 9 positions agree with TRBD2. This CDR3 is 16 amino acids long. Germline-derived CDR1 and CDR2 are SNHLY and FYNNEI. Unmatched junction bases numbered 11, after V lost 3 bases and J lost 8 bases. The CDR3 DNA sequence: TGTGCCAGCAGTGACGGAGCGGGGGGCCAATTAGATGAGCAGTTCTTC. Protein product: CASSDGAGGQLDEQFF.

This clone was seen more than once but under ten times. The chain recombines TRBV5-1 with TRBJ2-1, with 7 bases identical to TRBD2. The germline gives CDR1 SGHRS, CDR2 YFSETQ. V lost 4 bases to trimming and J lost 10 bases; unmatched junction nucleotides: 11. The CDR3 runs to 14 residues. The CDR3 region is CASSEGGPYREQFF. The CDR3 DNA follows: TGCGCCAGCAGCGAGGGAGGGCCTTACAGGGAGCAGTTCTTC.

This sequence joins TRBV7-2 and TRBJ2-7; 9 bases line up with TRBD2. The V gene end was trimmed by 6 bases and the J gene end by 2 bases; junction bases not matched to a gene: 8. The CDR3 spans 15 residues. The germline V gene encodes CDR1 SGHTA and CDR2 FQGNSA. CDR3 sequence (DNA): TGTGCCAGCAGGGTAGCGGGAGTAGCCACCTACGAGCAGTACTTC. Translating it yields CASRVAGVATYEQYF. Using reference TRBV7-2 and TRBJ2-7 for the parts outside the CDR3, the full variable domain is GAGVSQSPSNKVTEKGKDVELRCDPISGHTALYWYRQSLGQGLEFLIYFQGNSAPDKSGLPSDRFSAERTGGSVSTLTIQRTQQEDSAVYLCASRVAGVATYEQYFGPGTRLTVT.

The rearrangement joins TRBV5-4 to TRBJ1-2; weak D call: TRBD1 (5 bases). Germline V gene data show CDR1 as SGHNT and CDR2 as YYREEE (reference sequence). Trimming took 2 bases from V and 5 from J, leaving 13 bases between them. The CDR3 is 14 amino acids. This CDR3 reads CASSFDRGPYGYTF. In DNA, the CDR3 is TGTGCCAGCAGCTTCGACCGGGGCCCTTATGGCTACACCTTC.

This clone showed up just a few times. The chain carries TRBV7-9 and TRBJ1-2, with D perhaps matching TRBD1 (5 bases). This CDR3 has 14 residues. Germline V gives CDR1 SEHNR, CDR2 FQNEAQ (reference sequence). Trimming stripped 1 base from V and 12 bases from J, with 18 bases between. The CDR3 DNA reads TGTGCCAGCAGCTTAGGGTTCTCAGGGTTGGACAACACCTTC. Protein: CASSLGFSGLDNTF.

The CDR3 loop reads CASQRRPGGTGDEQFF. The CDR3, as DNA: TGTGCCAGCCAACGACGGCCAGGGGGCACGGGCGATGAGCAGTTCTTC. The chain employs TRBV7-8 and TRBJ2-1; 8 nucleotides line up with TRBD1. This CDR3 has 16 amino acids. Germline V gives CDR1 SGHVS, CDR2 FQNEAQ. Trimming took 8 bases from V and 8 from J; bases not matched to a gene: 17.

CDR3 amino acids: CASSSYGGTGIEFSRQYV. Written as DNA, the CDR3 is TGTGCCAGCAGCTCTTACGGCGGGACAGGGATTGAGTTTAGTCGGCAGTACGTC. The chain recombines TRBV7-8 with TRBJ2-7; TRBD1 agrees at 9 bases. The CDR3 covers 18 residues. The germline V gene has CDR1 SGHVS and CDR2 FQNEAQ. With V trimmed by 4 bases and J by 9 bases, 22 bases remained unmatched.